These 30 T cell receptor beta chains originate from one sample sequenced in a study of cytomegalovirus exposure and HLA in healthy donors. Both 60 Vbeta primers and 13 Jbeta primers went into the PCR. The protocol was immunoSEQ multiplex PCR, while the TCRdb copy is restricted to in-frame clones and leaves out a portion. The sample carries 110,000 to 150,000 clones, 65% to 80% recorded once. Sequencing input: PBMCs. All receptors derive from a man aged 30-40 years in good health and CMV-seronegative.

By share of the sample, this clone is medium-sized. The chain uses TRBV5-4 and TRBJ2-7; 7 bases align to TRBD1. The V and J ends lost 1 base and 2 bases, in that order; junction bases with no gene match: 3. Germline CDR1 is SGHNT and CDR2 is YYREEE (reference sequence). This CDR3 is built from 14 residues. As DNA, the CDR3 is TGTGCCAGCAGCTTGACTCAGGGGGCCTACGAGCAGTACTTC. It is translated as CASSLTQGAYEQYF.

This rearrangement joins TRBV2 to TRBJ2-5; unclear D gene. CDR1 SNHLY and CDR2 FYNNEI come from the germline V gene. The germline V and J ends were trimmed by 6 bases and 5 bases, with 7 bases remaining between them. This CDR3 contains 11 residues. The CDR3 DNA sequence: TGTGCCAGCAGCTCTAGGGAGACCCAGTACTTC. Translating it yields CASSSRETQYF.

The V and J genes are TRBV20-1 and TRBJ1-4; D is undetermined. V was trimmed by 2 bases and J by 6 bases, leaving 4 bases between them. This CDR3 is 11 amino acids long. Germline V gene data show CDR1 as DFQATT and CDR2 as SNEGSKA (reference sequence). This CDR3 reads CSARQYEKLFF. In DNA, the CDR3 is TGCAGTGCTAGACAATATGAAAAACTGTTTTTT.

The chain has TRBV30 and TRBJ2-1, with 9 bases lining up with TRBD1. The trim removed 0 bases at V and 5 bases at J, leaving 5 bases unmatched. CDR1 is GTSNPN and CDR2 is SVGIG in the germline V gene (reference sequence). The CDR3 runs 15 residues. The CDR3: CAWSVLQGANNEQFF. CDR3 coding DNA: TGTGCCTGGAGTGTACTACAGGGGGCGAACAATGAGCAGTTCTTC.

The V call is TRBV6-1, the J call TRBJ1-4, with D possibly matching TRBD1 (6 bases). The CDR3 is 12 amino acids. The V end was cut by 10 bases, the J end by 5 bases, with 11 bases between. Germline CDR1 and CDR2: MNHNS and SASEGT. The chain's CDR3 is CATQDRNEKLFF. As DNA, the CDR3 is TGTGCCACTCAAGACAGGAATGAAAAACTGTTTTTT.

The chain links TRBV7-9 to TRBJ2-2, with 7 bases lining up with TRBD1. V was pared by 5 bases and J by 6 bases, with 6 bases of the junction left unmatched. The CDR3 loop spans 14 amino acids. Germline loops: CDR1 SEHNR, CDR2 FQNEAQ (reference sequence). As DNA, the CDR3 is TGTGCCAGCAGCCCGACAGGGTCCTCCGGGGAGCTGTTTTTT. Encoded protein: CASSPTGSSGELFF. The whole variable domain, remainder taken from reference TRBV7-9 and TRBJ2-2, is DTGVSQNPRHKITKRGQNVTFRCDPISEHNRLYWYRQTLGQGPEFLTYFQNEAQLEKSRLLSDRFSAERPKGSFSTLEIQRTEQGDSAMYLCASSPTGSSGELFFGEGSRLTVL.

This chain connects TRBV6-1 to TRBJ2-5; D is unresolved. The CDR3 has 14 amino acids. Trimming removed 5 bases from V and 1 base from J, with 11 bases in between. The germline CDR1 and CDR2 sequences are MNHNS and SASEGT. CDR3 DNA: TGTGCCAGCAGTTCGAGAGCGTTCCAAGAGACCCAGTACTTC. Encoded protein: CASSSRAFQETQYF.

V is TRBV7-9 and J is TRBJ2-7; 8 nucleotides match TRBD1. Looked up from germline, CDR1 is SEHNR and CDR2 is FQNEAQ (reference sequence). This CDR3 spans 14 amino acids. With 4 bases clipped from V and 1 base from J, the junction kept 3 bases outside the gene matches. The CDR3 region has the DNA TGTGCCAGCAGCTCGGACAGGGAGTCCTACGAGCAGTACTTC. The encoded protein is CASSSDRESYEQYF.

This clone was observed once. The gene calls are TRBV10-3 and TRBJ1-1; 8 bases align to TRBD1. V lost 2 bases, J lost 2 bases, and 10 bases stayed unmatched. Germline CDR1 is ENHRY and CDR2 is SYGVKD. CDR3 length equals 17 residues. CDR3 loop: CAISESGQGVRNTEAFF. CDR3 coding DNA: TGTGCCATCAGTGAGAGCGGACAGGGAGTACGTAACACTGAAGCTTTCTTT.

This clone was observed a few times. The rearrangement joins TRBV5-1 to TRBJ2-5; 9 bases are shared with TRBD2. The CDR3 consists of 14 residues. The junction had 2 bases not matched to a gene; V was cut back by 0 bases and J by 5 bases. Germline V gene data show CDR1 as SGHRS and CDR2 as YFSETQ. CDR3 bases: TGCGCCAGCAGCTTGGTAGCGGGAGTGGAGACCCAGTACTTC. Translated: CASSLVAGVETQYF.

The V and J genes are TRBV4-2 and TRBJ2-5; D is undetermined. Germline V gene sequence: CDR1 LGHNA, CDR2 YNFKEQ. Deletions cut 2 bases from V and 2 bases from J, with 3 bases between. The CDR3 totals 12 residues. CDR3 region: CASSQHQETQYF. DNA of the CDR3: TGTGCCAGCAGCCAACATCAAGAGACCCAGTACTTC.

The rearrangement uses TRBV5-1 and TRBJ1-1; D is perhaps TRBD1 (6 bases). The V end lost 4 bases, the J end lost 2 bases, and 12 bases lay between the germline ends. CDR1 and CDR2 (germline): SGHRS, YFSETQ. CDR3 length: 14 residues. The CDR3, as DNA: TGCGCCAGCAGCCGGCAGGGGATAAACACTGAAGCTTTCTTT. Protein product: CASSRQGINTEAFF. Drawing the rest from reference TRBV5-1 and TRBJ1-1, the complete variable domain is KAGVTQTPRYLIKTRGQQVTLSCSPISGHRSVSWYQQTPGQGLQFLFEYFSETQRNKGNFPGRFSGRQFSNSRSEMNVSTLELGDSALYLCASSRQGINTEAFFGQGTRLTVV.

The rearrangement uses TRBV19 and TRBJ1-5, with D possibly matching TRBD1 (5 bases). The germline CDR1 and CDR2 sequences are LNHDA and SQIVND (reference sequence). The CDR3 extends over 14 amino acids. The ends were cut back, 5 bases at V and 0 bases at J, with 8 bases in the middle. DNA for the CDR3: TGTGCCAGTAGTGTCAGGGATAGCAATCAGCCCCAGCATTTT. Translating gives CASSVRDSNQPQHF.

This clone has only one observation. The chain recombines TRBV28 with TRBJ1-2; 10 nucleotides align to TRBD1. V lost 3 bases, J lost 7 bases, and 5 bases stayed unmatched. CDR3 length: 14 amino acids. The germline gives CDR1 MDHEN, CDR2 SYDVKM. Here the CDR3 reads CASSLTGGAGGYTF. The DNA of the CDR3 is TGTGCCAGCAGTTTGACAGGGGGCGCGGGTGGCTACACCTTC.

The J gene is TRBJ2-7, the V gene TRBV27, with 9 nucleotides matching TRBD1. Germline assignment: CDR1 MNHEY and CDR2 SMNVEV (reference sequence). After removal of 7 bases from V and 2 bases from J, the junction contained 3 bases not matched to a gene. The CDR3 has 13 residues. For the CDR3, the DNA is TGTGCCAGCAAGGGACAGGGAGCCTACGAGCAGTACTTC. It translates to CASKGQGAYEQYF.

Worth noting for this clone: Different DNA sequences within this sample yield the same CDR3. The chain uses TRBV9 and TRBJ2-7; 8 bases align to TRBD2. The CDR3 contains 15 residues. V dropped 0 bases and J dropped 0; count of bases not matched to a gene: 2. Germline V gene lookup returns CDR1 SGDLS and CDR2 YYNGEE. CDR3 residues: CASSVGSGSSYEQYF. CDR3 nucleotide sequence: TGTGCCAGCAGCGTAGGAAGCGGGAGCTCCTACGAGCAGTACTTC.

This chain links TRBV7-2 with TRBJ2-2; 9 positions match TRBD2. Germline values: CDR1 SGHTA, CDR2 FQGNSA. Trimming took 4 bases from V and 4 from J; bases not matched to a gene: 7. The length of the CDR3 is 16 residues. CDR3 region: CASSWAGGRGTGELFF. The CDR3, as DNA: TGTGCCAGCAGCTGGGCGGGGGGGCGAGGCACCGGGGAGCTGTTTTTT.

The V call is TRBV9, the J call TRBJ1-1, with D perhaps TRBD1 (6 bases). Germline CDR1 reads SGDLS; CDR2 reads YYNGEE. There are 13 residues in the CDR3. V gave up 1 base and J gave up 4 bases, with 8 bases separating them. CDR3 in DNA: TGTGCCAGCAGCGTATCGGACAGCACTGAAGCTTTCTTT. Encoded protein: CASSVSDSTEAFF.

The chain joins TRBV28 to TRBJ1-1; a weak D match, TRBD1 (6 bases). Germline V gene sequence: CDR1 MDHEN, CDR2 SYDVKM. The CDR3 sequence is 14 residues long. The ends were cut back, 3 bases at V and 5 bases at J, with 13 bases in the middle. CDR3 protein: CASSFTDSGTEAFF. The DNA for the CDR3 is TGTGCCAGCAGTTTCACGGACAGTGGAACTGAAGCTTTCTTT.

This sequence joins TRBV2 and TRBJ1-2; D is uncertain. This CDR3 is 16 amino acids long. CDR1 SNHLY and CDR2 FYNNEI come from the germline V gene. V gave up 1 base and J gave up 2 bases, with 14 bases separating them. Here the CDR3 reads CASSEEGRPGNYGYTF. Written as DNA, the CDR3 is TGTGCCAGCAGTGAAGAAGGCAGACCGGGGAACTATGGCTACACCTTC.

The J gene is TRBJ2-7, the V gene TRBV11-2; 9 bases are shared with TRBD2. Germline CDR1 SGHAT, CDR2 FQNNGV. V lost 0 bases to trimming and J lost 2 bases; unmatched junction nucleotides: 2. CDR3 length: 15 residues. CDR3 sequence (DNA): TGTGCCAGCAGCTTAGATCTAGCGGGGCCCTACGAGCAGTACTTC. Its protein is CASSLDLAGPYEQYF.

V is TRBV4-2 and J is TRBJ2-1; 9 bases match TRBD2. CDR3 length: 14 amino acids. V shed 0 bases, J shed 8 bases, and the junction held 2 bases outside the gene matches. The germline gives CDR1 LGHNA, CDR2 YNFKEQ. CDR3 nucleotide sequence: TGTGCCAGCAGCCAAGATAGCGGGAGCTATGAGCAGTTCTTC. Translated: CASSQDSGSYEQFF.

J is TRBJ2-6 and V is TRBV28; 8 bases map to TRBD2. Germline values: CDR1 MDHEN, CDR2 SYDVKM. The CDR3 sequence is 18 residues long. V trimming: 4 bases; J trimming: 0 bases; junction bases outside the gene matches: 8. CDR3 in amino acids: CASSSGGGSYSGANVLTF. The CDR3 DNA is TGTGCCAGCAGTTCCGGGGGGGGATCCTACTCTGGGGCCAACGTCCTGACTTTC.

The chain uses TRBV6-1 and TRBJ1-3; no clear D gene. Germline V gene data show CDR1 as MNHNS and CDR2 as SASEGT. Between the trimmed V and J ends, which lost 2 bases and 0 bases, there was a span of 11 bases. The CDR3 contains 16 residues. CDR3 sequence reads: CASSEMRGSSGNTIYF. The CDR3 DNA follows: TGTGCCAGCAGTGAAATGAGAGGGTCCTCTGGAAACACCATATATTTT.

CDR3 in amino acids: CAWKDRVAYEQYF. The CDR3 region has the DNA TGTGCCTGGAAGGACAGGGTTGCCTACGAGCAGTACTTC. This chain joins TRBV30 and TRBJ2-7, with 8 bases aligning to TRBD1. This CDR3 has 13 residues. Germline lookup yields CDR1 GTSNPN and CDR2 SVGIG (reference sequence). The V gene end was trimmed by 4 bases and the J gene end by 2 bases; junction bases not matched to a gene: 4.

This chain connects TRBV4-2 to TRBJ1-2; 7 nucleotides align to TRBD1. Germline CDR1 reads LGHNA; CDR2 reads YNFKEQ. The CDR3 length is 15 residues. With V trimmed by 0 bases and J by 7 bases, 8 bases remained unmatched. The CDR3 spells CASSQERQGVGGYTF. The CDR3 DNA reads as TGTGCCAGCAGCCAAGAACGTCAGGGGGTGGGTGGCTACACCTTC.

DNA of the CDR3: TGTGCCAGCAGCCCCGAGGGACAACAGGGCTCCTACGAGCAGTACTTC. Its protein product is CASSPEGQQGSYEQYF. The chain has TRBV7-9 and TRBJ2-7, with TRBD1 as a possible D gene (6 bases). This CDR3 has 16 residues. Germline values: CDR1 SEHNR, CDR2 FQNEAQ (reference sequence). V was trimmed by 5 bases and J by 0 bases, leaving 17 bases between them.

V and J are TRBV19 and TRBJ1-2, with TRBD1 matching 10 bases. V trimming: 5 bases; J trimming: 3 bases; junction bases outside the gene matches: 3. Germline-derived CDR1 and CDR2 are LNHDA and SQIVND (reference sequence). This CDR3 comprises 14 residues. The CDR3 reads CASSSGTGDYGYTF. The CDR3 nucleotides read TGTGCCAGTAGTTCCGGGACAGGGGACTATGGCTACACCTTC.

V usage is TRBV28 and J usage is TRBJ1-2; D not certain. V was pared by 6 bases and J by 8 bases, with 13 bases between. There are 12 residues in the CDR3. CDR1 is MDHEN and CDR2 is SYDVKM in the germline V gene. CDR3 residues: CASREQAGGYTF. The CDR3 DNA follows: TGTGCCAGCAGGGAGCAGGCGGGCGGCTACACCTTC.

The V and J genes are TRBV7-6 and TRBJ2-7; D is perhaps TRBD2 (5 bases). The ends were cut back, 1 base at V and 2 bases at J, with 9 bases in the middle. The CDR3 sequence is 14 residues long. Germline-derived CDR1 and CDR2 are SGHVS and FNYEAQ. For the CDR3, the DNA is TGTGCCAGCAGCTTAGAGGGAGCCGCCTACGAGCAGTACTTC. It yields the protein CASSLEGAAYEQYF.